This entry concerns a single T cell receptor (beta chain). Its antigen is undetermined. With a J-beta primer mix and a sample-barcoded 5' primer, a second PCR ran about 6 to 11 cycles. TCRdb ran MiXCR on the 5' RACE reads and lists one entry per CDR3 protein. The sample contains more than 900,000 distinct CDR3 sequences, under 30% of which appear only once. This sample was taken from a study of blood T cells in healthy people across ages. Study findings and constraints: Diversity estimates drawn from one million T cells were deemed underestimates.

The V and J ends lost 6 bases and 5 bases, in that order; junction bases with no gene match: 12. The CDR3 contains 15 residues. These data are also associated with another study on T cells of mothers and their children.

The TCR sequence derives from a girl aged 2 to 10 in good health. The genes are TRBV12-3 or TRBV12-4 and TRBJ2-5; the match to TRBD1 covers 7 bases. The sample consisted of blood. The CDR3 DNA is TGTGCCAGCAGCCCGATACAGGGGCTGGGGGAGACCCAGTACTTC. Translation gives CASSPIQGLGETQYF.